This is a list of T cell receptor beta chains from one sample in a study of T cell changes during pregnancy in multiple sclerosis. Using immunoSEQ multiplex PCR, the repertoire was profiled, and TCRdb retains in-frame clones only, with some absent. The sample holds roughly 40,000 clones; approximately 91% are singletons and the top ten take 1.5% to 2%. The sequenced sample was CD4+ T cells from peripheral blood mononuclear cells, obtained after pregnancy. Source of these receptors: a female donor in good health, enrolled as a control in a pregnancy study. Both conserved end residues are part of each CDR3. D genes are given only for firm matches. The size of a clone is reported for some rows only, either as once, few or many, or as a class for expanded clones.

D gene,V gene,J gene,clone size,CDR3 protein,CDR3 DNA
.,TRBV19,TRBJ2-1,.,CASSFGPSGRGNEQFF,TGTGCCAGTAGTTTCGGTCCAAGTGGGAGAGGCAATGAGCAGTTCTTC
.,TRBV2,TRBJ1-2,.,CASNDFMTGIGYTF,TGTGCCAGCAATGATTTTATGACAGGCATTGGCTACACCTTC
.,TRBV29-1,TRBJ1-1,.,CSVEESVEAFF,TGCAGCGTTGAAGAATCAGTTGAAGCTTTCTTT
.,TRBV7-2,TRBJ2-1,.,CASSLGRYGIIQNEQFF,TGTGCCAGCAGCTTAGGCCGGTACGGGATTATACAAAATGAGCAGTTCTTC
TRBD2,TRBV7-2,TRBJ2-2,.,CASSLLAGVGTGELFF,TGTGCCAGCAGCTTACTGGCGGGAGTAGGCACCGGGGAGCTGTTTTTT
TRBD1,TRBV30,TRBJ1-5,.,CAWSKYGGGEQPQHF,TGTGCCTGGAGCAAATACGGAGGGGGCGAGCAGCCCCAGCATTTT
TRBD1,TRBV18,TRBJ2-7,.,CASSPEGQDSYEQYF,TGTGCCAGCTCACCAGAGGGACAGGACTCCTACGAGCAGTACTTC
TRBD2,TRBV7-2,TRBJ2-1,.,CASSLASSGPYNEQFF,TGTGCCAGCAGCTTAGCGTCTAGCGGGCCATACAATGAGCAGTTCTTC
.,TRBV4-3,TRBJ1-2,.,CASNPSRAVNYGYTF,TGCGCCAGCAACCCCTCTCGAGCGGTTAACTATGGCTACACCTTC
TRBD2,TRBV28,TRBJ2-1,.,CASRGGAYNEQFF,TGTGCCAGCAGGGGGGGGGCCTACAATGAGCAGTTCTTC
.,TRBV18,TRBJ2-3,once,CASSPFRVSSTDTQYF,TGTGCCAGCTCACCATTCCGAGTTTCTAGCACAGATACGCAGTATTTT
.,TRBV6-4,TRBJ1-5,once,CASSVTDNQPQHF,TGTGCCAGCAGTGTGACAGACAATCAGCCCCAGCATTTT
.,TRBV7-9,TRBJ1-2,.,CASSSRGGVGYGYTF,TGTGCCAGCAGCTCACGCGGGGGTGTTGGGTATGGCTACACCTTC
TRBD2,TRBV5-4,TRBJ2-2,.,CASRTSGGTGELFF,TGTGCCAGCAGAACCAGCGGGGGGACCGGGGAGCTGTTTTTT
TRBD2,TRBV11-3,TRBJ2-3,.,CASSSEGRGTDTQYF,TGTGCCAGCAGCTCCGAGGGGAGGGGAACAGATACGCAGTATTTT
.,TRBV15,TRBJ2-1,.,CATSPQKPSNEQFF,TGTGCCACCAGCCCCCAAAAGCCCTCAAATGAGCAGTTCTTC
TRBD1,TRBV9,TRBJ2-2,.,CASSARQGAGELFF,TGTGCCAGCAGCGCTCGACAGGGGGCCGGGGAGCTGTTTTTT
TRBD1,TRBV2,TRBJ2-7,.,CASRRTGMSSEQYF,TGTGCCAGCAGGAGGACAGGGATGTCCTCCGAGCAGTACTTC
TRBD1,TRBV5-8,TRBJ2-7,.,CASSIRDRVSYEQYF,TGTGCCAGCAGCATCCGGGACAGGGTCTCCTACGAGCAGTACTTC
.,TRBV9,TRBJ2-3,.,CASSGWKGFRTDTQYF,TGTGCCAGCAGCGGGTGGAAGGGGTTTCGCACAGATACGCAGTATTTT
.,TRBV27,TRBJ1-2,once,CASSLWGEGAYGYTF,TGTGCCAGCAGTTTATGGGGGGAAGGGGCTTATGGCTACACCTTC
TRBD1,TRBV18,TRBJ2-7,.,CASRGQGRTYEQYF,TGTGCCAGCCGTGGACAGGGGAGGACCTACGAGCAGTACTTC
.,TRBV28,TRBJ2-3,.,CASSPLGASTDTQYF,TGTGCCAGCAGCCCCTTGGGGGCTAGCACAGATACGCAGTATTTT
TRBD1,TRBV2,TRBJ2-5,.,CASRRTGGETQYF,TGTGCCAGCAGACGGACAGGGGGAGAGACCCAGTACTTC
.,TRBV6-5,TRBJ1-1,.,CASSYGGVNTEAFF,TGTGCCAGCAGTTACGGGGGGGTAAACACTGAAGCTTTCTTT
.,TRBV28,TRBJ2-3,.,CASSFFVAWGAQYF,TGTGCCAGCAGTTTTTTTGTGGCTTGGGGGGCGCAGTATTTT
TRBD1,TRBV9,TRBJ1-4,.,CASSPRTGASATNEKLFF,TGTGCCAGCAGCCCACGGACAGGAGCTTCTGCAACTAATGAAAAACTGTTTTTT